The T cell receptor (beta chain) described here comes from a study of early T cells in non-severe SARS-CoV-2 infection (dated by TCRdb to about 2021). Looking at the study overall: Bulk RNA from unsorted whole blood was used for TCR sequencing, so alpha and beta chains could not be paired. Here is what the overall study found, with its caveats: VDJdb matching was skewed toward anti-spike CD8 responses and likely underestimated virus-specific expansions, missing private and CD4 specificities.

Note on this clonotype: The specificity of this receptor is unknown. Per-nucleotide qualities are absent, and no much larger clonotype sits a single base away.

The CDR3 starts with the cysteine, ends with the phenylalanine, and has 15 residues. Of the read, only the CDR3 DNA is kept; its 45 bases are in frame from base 1. The V end loses 7 bases and the J end loses 5 bases, and a stretch of 19 bases separates them. The germline V gene provides CDR1 SNHLY and CDR2 FYNNEI. The library was produced with 5' RACE. For sequencing, a NextSeq 500 was employed. In the TCR library protocol, unique molecular identifiers were attached to individual cDNA molecules to correct for PCR bias and sequencing error. Both TCR alpha and beta chains were sequenced, and tight co-correlation was observed between alpha and beta sequence abundances in each sample. The original methods were these. V gene, J gene and CDR3 annotation of TCR sequences was performed with Decombinator V4. TCRs were defined as expanded if a significant change between any two time points was detected under a Poisson model with p below 0.0001. Abundances of TCRs were expressed as counts per million after normalisation to the total number of TCRs sequenced in each sample. TRAV1-2 paired with TRAJ12, TRAJ20 or TRAJ33 defined MAIT TCRs, while TRAV10 paired with TRAJ18 defined iNKT TCRs. A search of VDJdb, accessed on 1 November 2021, was run for TCRs annotated to CMV, EBV and SARS-CoV-2, with TCRs annotated for multiple antigens excluded. Starting from the raw public reads, TCRdb applied fastp trimming at Q25, assembled clones with MiXCR and retained in-frame beta chains. Duplicate CDR3 protein sequences are folded into a single record with the most common DNA and genes. These V and J calls originate from TCRdb's pipeline instead of the authors' own analysis. The sample table contains approximately 100,000 distinct CDR3 sequences; only one count was recorded for about 15% of them. The biggest ten clones account for 0.95% to 1.5% of the sample.

Set within a cohort of healthcare workers in London, UK, this nested case-control study involved weekly PCR testing of nasopharyngeal swabs along with blood sampling. Between 23 and 31 March 2020, the week of the UK lockdown, healthcare workers were enrolled and then followed up weekly for as long as 16 weeks. The V gene is TRBV2 and the J gene is TRBJ2-3; a tentative D match to TRBD2 spans 5 bases. Sequencing was done on a sample of whole blood. The TCR comes from an adult who was a healthcare worker with PCR-confirmed SARS-CoV-2 infection or an uninfected control (not recorded which). The nucleotide sequence is TGTGCCAGCACCGGGGTCCGGTCCCACGTAGATACGCAGTATTTT. It codes for CASTGVRSHVDTQYF.